What follows is one T cell receptor beta chain and its context. The CDR3 length is 15 residues. From germline, CDR1 is SEHNR and CDR2 FQNEAQ (reference sequence). V was shortened by 4 bases and J by 4 bases, with 14 bases between the two germline ends. This sample was taken from a study of T cell responses to AZD1222 COVID-19 vaccine. Measured with immunoSEQ multiplex PCR; TCRdb has only the in-frame clones, and not every one. The sample contains roughly 150,000 clones, 92% of which appear only once. This chain uses TRBV7-9 with TRBJ2-1; D gene uncertain. The source of this sequence is an adult who received the AZD1222 COVID-19 vaccine. The sequencing here drew on peripheral blood, taken 28 days after the second AZD1222 dose. The CDR3 sequence: CASSSPLSRYNEQFF. CDR3 DNA: TGTGCCAGCAGCTCCCCGCTCTCGCGGTACAATGAGCAGTTCTTC.